This is a list of T cell receptor beta chains from one sample in a study of blood T cell repertoires in COVID-19. The method was immunoSEQ multiplex PCR; TCRdb's version includes in-frame clones alone and lacks a portion of them. The sample shows roughly 50,000 clones, over 85% of them seen only once. Sequencing used peripheral blood. These TCRs come from a man older than 75 with acute or convalescent COVID-19. Each CDR3 is given with its conserved first and last residue. The D gene is left open where the match is weak. The size field is filled for only some rows; it gives once, few, many or a size class.

clone size: -; D gene: -; V gene: TRBV29-1; J gene: TRBJ1-4; CDR3 DNA: TGCAGCGTTGAAGAATTTGGAGGGGCGCCTGAAAAACTGTTTTTT; CDR3 protein: CSVEEFGGAPEKLFF
clone size: -; D gene: TRBD1; V gene: TRBV7-2; J gene: TRBJ1-3; CDR3 DNA: TGTGCCAGCAGCCCACAGGGGGGGATCTCTGGAAACACCATATATTTT; CDR3 protein: CASSPQGGISGNTIYF
clone size: -; D gene: TRBD1; V gene: TRBV5-4; J gene: TRBJ1-1; CDR3 DNA: TGTGCCAGCAGCTTGGACCGACAGGGAGCTTTCTTT; CDR3 protein: CASSLDRQGAFF
clone size: -; D gene: TRBD1; V gene: TRBV11-2; J gene: TRBJ2-7; CDR3 DNA: TGTGCCAGCAGCATGAGACAGGGGGCTCTTTTCCAGCAGTACTTC; CDR3 protein: CASSMRQGALFQQYF
clone size: -; D gene: -; V gene: TRBV4-2; J gene: TRBJ1-1; CDR3 DNA: TGTGCCAGCAGCTTGAGCGGGGGGGACACTGAAGCTTTCTTT; CDR3 protein: CASSLSGGDTEAFF
clone size: -; D gene: -; V gene: TRBV10-3; J gene: TRBJ2-7; CDR3 DNA: TGTGCCATCAGTGAGGTCGGCTACGAGCAGTACTTC; CDR3 protein: CAISEVGYEQYF
clone size: -; D gene: -; V gene: TRBV7-9; J gene: TRBJ2-2; CDR3 DNA: TGTGCCAGCAGCTTCCTATCGAGGGCCGGGGAGCTGTTTTTT; CDR3 protein: CASSFLSRAGELFF
clone size: -; D gene: -; V gene: TRBV3-1/TRBV3-2; J gene: TRBJ1-1; CDR3 DNA: TGTGCCAGCAGCCAATTTCGTTCGGTTCTCAGCGGAGCTTTCTTT; CDR3 protein: CASSQFRSVLSGAFF
clone size: once; D gene: TRBD1; V gene: TRBV25-1; J gene: TRBJ2-7; CDR3 DNA: TGTGCCAGCAGTGACGACAGGGGAACCAACGAGCAGTACTTC; CDR3 protein: CASSDDRGTNEQYF
clone size: once; D gene: -; V gene: TRBV5-1; J gene: TRBJ2-7; CDR3 DNA: TGCGCCAGCAGCCTGGGTGCGCCCTACGAGCAGTACTTC; CDR3 protein: CASSLGAPYEQYF
clone size: few; D gene: -; V gene: TRBV4-1; J gene: TRBJ1-6; CDR3 DNA: TGCGCCAGCAGCTCACCAACTCTCTCAGGGCGCTCACCCCTCCACTTT; CDR3 protein: CASSSPTLSGRSPLHF
clone size: once; D gene: TRBD1; V gene: TRBV11-2; J gene: TRBJ1-6; CDR3 DNA: TGTGCCAGCAGCTGGTCAGGGGGGAGTCCGATGTCACCCCTCCACTTT; CDR3 protein: CASSWSGGSPMSPLHF
clone size: -; D gene: TRBD1; V gene: TRBV3-1/TRBV3-2; J gene: TRBJ1-2; CDR3 DNA: TGTGCCAGCCGCCAGGAGACAGGGAATGGCTACACCTTC; CDR3 protein: CASRQETGNGYTF
clone size: -; D gene: TRBD2; V gene: TRBV11-3; J gene: TRBJ2-3; CDR3 DNA: TGTGCCAGCAGCTTAGCTAGCGGGGGTTTAGATACGCAGTATTTT; CDR3 protein: CASSLASGGLDTQYF
clone size: -; D gene: TRBD2; V gene: TRBV4-2; J gene: TRBJ2-1; CDR3 DNA: TGTGCCAGCAGCCAAGATCTGACTAGCGGGGGGGCCTCTACCTACAATGAGCAGTTCTTC; CDR3 protein: CASSQDLTSGGASTYNEQFF
clone size: -; D gene: TRBD2; V gene: TRBV5-1; J gene: TRBJ2-5; CDR3 DNA: TGCGCCAGCAGCTTGGCTCGGGGGGGCGCGGAGACCCAGTACTTC; CDR3 protein: CASSLARGGAETQYF
clone size: -; D gene: -; V gene: TRBV19; J gene: TRBJ1-6; CDR3 DNA: TGTGCCAGTAGAACAGCGGTTAATTCACCCCTCCACTTT; CDR3 protein: CASRTAVNSPLHF
clone size: -; D gene: TRBD1; V gene: TRBV29-1; J gene: TRBJ2-5; CDR3 DNA: TGCAGCGCTGGGACAGCCCAAGAGACCCAGTACTTC; CDR3 protein: CSAGTAQETQYF
clone size: -; D gene: -; V gene: TRBV6-1; J gene: TRBJ2-3; CDR3 DNA: TGTGCCAGCAGTGAAGAGCCAAAACTTCCCACAGATACGCAGTATTTT; CDR3 protein: CASSEEPKLPTDTQYF
clone size: -; D gene: -; V gene: TRBV9; J gene: TRBJ2-3; CDR3 DNA: TGTGCCAGCAGCGCCCCCATGGACACAGGATACACAGATACGCAGTATTTT; CDR3 protein: CASSAPMDTGYTDTQYF
clone size: once; D gene: -; V gene: TRBV3-1/TRBV3-2; J gene: TRBJ2-5; CDR3 DNA: TGTGCCAGCAGCCAAGATAGGACATATGGGACCCAGTACTTC; CDR3 protein: CASSQDRTYGTQYF
clone size: -; D gene: TRBD1; V gene: TRBV25-1; J gene: TRBJ1-1; CDR3 DNA: TGTGCCAGCAGTGGGACAGGTACGATGAACACTGAAGCTTTCTTT; CDR3 protein: CASSGTGTMNTEAFF
clone size: -; D gene: -; V gene: TRBV5-1; J gene: TRBJ2-3; CDR3 DNA: TGCGCCAGCAGCTTGTACACCAGCACAGATACGCAGTATTTT; CDR3 protein: CASSLYTSTDTQYF
clone size: -; D gene: -; V gene: TRBV7-9; J gene: TRBJ1-2; CDR3 DNA: TGTGCCAGCAGGATACCGGGGAGCGGTCGATCGGACTATGGCTACACCTTC; CDR3 protein: CASRIPGSGRSDYGYTF
clone size: -; D gene: -; V gene: TRBV15; J gene: TRBJ1-6; CDR3 DNA: TGTGCCACCAGCAGAGAACTGGCGGGGAATTCACCCCTCCACTTT; CDR3 protein: CATSRELAGNSPLHF
clone size: -; D gene: -; V gene: TRBV7-3; J gene: TRBJ2-1; CDR3 DNA: TGTGCCAGCAGCCTCAAACAGGTTTCCTACAATGAGCAGTTCTTC; CDR3 protein: CASSLKQVSYNEQFF
clone size: -; D gene: -; V gene: TRBV6-5; J gene: TRBJ2-7; CDR3 DNA: TGTGCCAGCAGTTCGTTGCCAGCCTACGAGCAGTACTTC; CDR3 protein: CASSSLPAYEQYF
clone size: -; D gene: TRBD1; V gene: TRBV12-3/TRBV12-4; J gene: TRBJ1-1; CDR3 DNA: TGTGCCAGCACTCGACAGGGTCAAACTGAAGCTTTCTTT; CDR3 protein: CASTRQGQTEAFF
clone size: -; D gene: -; V gene: TRBV6-1; J gene: TRBJ1-1; CDR3 DNA: TGTGCCAGCAGTGAAGGGAGCACGGCTGAAGCTTTCTTT; CDR3 protein: CASSEGSTAEAFF
clone size: few; D gene: TRBD1; V gene: TRBV19; J gene: TRBJ2-3; CDR3 DNA: TGTGCCAGTACAGGGGACAGGGGAAGAGATACGCAGTATTTT; CDR3 protein: CASTGDRGRDTQYF
clone size: -; D gene: -; V gene: TRBV5-1; J gene: TRBJ2-1; CDR3 DNA: TGCGCCAGCAGTTTACAGGGAGAGGGCACCTACAATGAGCAGTTCTTC; CDR3 protein: CASSLQGEGTYNEQFF
clone size: -; D gene: TRBD1; V gene: TRBV11-1; J gene: TRBJ2-7; CDR3 DNA: TGTGCCAGCAGCACCAGACAGGGGGGAGACGAGCAGTACTTC; CDR3 protein: CASSTRQGGDEQYF
clone size: -; D gene: TRBD1; V gene: TRBV15; J gene: TRBJ1-5; CDR3 DNA: TGTGCCACCAGTCCAAATTCCGGCAGGGGGCTTGGTAGTCAGCCCCAGCATTTT; CDR3 protein: CATSPNSGRGLGSQPQHF
clone size: -; D gene: -; V gene: TRBV2; J gene: TRBJ1-3; CDR3 DNA: TGTGCCAGTACTACTAGTGCTGGAAACACCATATATTTT; CDR3 protein: CASTTSAGNTIYF
clone size: -; D gene: -; V gene: TRBV5-1; J gene: TRBJ2-4; CDR3 DNA: TGCGCCAGCAGCTTTTTGGAGGTGGGAATTCAGTACTTC; CDR3 protein: CASSFLEVGIQYF
clone size: -; D gene: -; V gene: TRBV6-4; J gene: TRBJ1-1; CDR3 DNA: TGTGCCAGCAGTGAAAAGCACACTGAAGCTTTCTTT; CDR3 protein: CASSEKHTEAFF
clone size: -; D gene: -; V gene: TRBV5-1; J gene: TRBJ1-1; CDR3 DNA: TGCGCCAGCAGCCCCGTTCCTAGGGCGGGCACTGAAGCTTTCTTT; CDR3 protein: CASSPVPRAGTEAFF
clone size: few; D gene: TRBD1; V gene: TRBV5-1; J gene: TRBJ1-1; CDR3 DNA: TGCGCCAGCAGCTCTGGAGGACAGGAGGCCACTGAAGCTTTCTTT; CDR3 protein: CASSSGGQEATEAFF
clone size: -; D gene: -; V gene: TRBV5-6; J gene: TRBJ2-2; CDR3 DNA: TGTGCCAGCAGCTTAAGAGTCCTAGCGAACACCGGGGAGCTGTTTTTT; CDR3 protein: CASSLRVLANTGELFF
clone size: -; D gene: TRBD1; V gene: TRBV19; J gene: TRBJ1-5; CDR3 DNA: TGTGCCAGTAGTGCCCAATCCGGGACAGGCTACAATCAGCCCCAGCATTTT; CDR3 protein: CASSAQSGTGYNQPQHF
clone size: -; D gene: TRBD1; V gene: TRBV19; J gene: TRBJ1-3; CDR3 DNA: TGTGCCAGTAGCCCGGACAGGGCGATTGGAAACACCATATATTTT; CDR3 protein: CASSPDRAIGNTIYF
clone size: -; D gene: TRBD2; V gene: TRBV6-5; J gene: TRBJ2-3; CDR3 DNA: TGTGCCAGCAGTTCCCCCGGGGGGGAAGGAGATACGCAGTATTTT; CDR3 protein: CASSSPGGEGDTQYF
clone size: -; D gene: -; V gene: TRBV6-5; J gene: TRBJ1-5; CDR3 DNA: TGTGCCAGCAGTTACGCCCAGTGGCAGCCCCAGCATTTT; CDR3 protein: CASSYAQWQPQHF
clone size: -; D gene: TRBD1; V gene: TRBV25-1; J gene: TRBJ1-2; CDR3 DNA: TGTGCCAGCAGTGATGGGGACAGATACTTATATGGCTACACCTTC; CDR3 protein: CASSDGDRYLYGYTF
clone size: few; D gene: TRBD2; V gene: TRBV9; J gene: TRBJ2-1; CDR3 DNA: TGTGCCAGCAGCGGGAGCGGGGGGCTCTCCTACAATGAGCAGTTCTTC; CDR3 protein: CASSGSGGLSYNEQFF
clone size: -; D gene: -; V gene: TRBV6-5; J gene: TRBJ1-4; CDR3 DNA: TGTGCCAGCAATGGACAGCCTAATGAAAAACTGTTTTTT; CDR3 protein: CASNGQPNEKLFF
clone size: -; D gene: -; V gene: TRBV14; J gene: TRBJ2-7; CDR3 DNA: TGTGCCAGCAGCGGGGCTCTGGAGGCAGGGGTCAACGAGCAGTACTTC; CDR3 protein: CASSGALEAGVNEQYF
clone size: -; D gene: -; V gene: TRBV19; J gene: TRBJ2-3; CDR3 DNA: TGTGCCAGTAGTATAGCAGGGATTGGCACAGATACGCAGTATTTT; CDR3 protein: CASSIAGIGTDTQYF
clone size: -; D gene: TRBD2; V gene: TRBV9; J gene: TRBJ2-3; CDR3 DNA: TGTGCCAGCAGCGCTCCACTAGCGGCCACAGATACGCAGTATTTT; CDR3 protein: CASSAPLAATDTQYF
clone size: -; D gene: TRBD1; V gene: TRBV20-1; J gene: TRBJ1-2; CDR3 DNA: TGCAGTGCTAGGACAGGGGGAAGCTACACCTTC; CDR3 protein: CSARTGGSYTF
clone size: -; D gene: -; V gene: TRBV7-8; J gene: TRBJ2-7; CDR3 DNA: TGTGCCAGCAGCCGACTCGTCTACGAGCAGTACTTC; CDR3 protein: CASSRLVYEQYF
clone size: once; D gene: TRBD1; V gene: TRBV5-1; J gene: TRBJ1-2; CDR3 DNA: TGCGCCAGCAGCTTGGAGGGACAGGCCCCCTATGGCTACACCTTC; CDR3 protein: CASSLEGQAPYGYTF
clone size: -; D gene: TRBD2; V gene: TRBV5-1; J gene: TRBJ2-3; CDR3 DNA: TGCGCCAGCAGCATCGGGACTAGCGGGGTTGATACGCAGTATTTT; CDR3 protein: CASSIGTSGVDTQYF
clone size: -; D gene: TRBD2; V gene: TRBV2; J gene: TRBJ2-5; CDR3 DNA: TGTGCCAGCCGTCGGCTAGCGGGGGCCACGGGGGAGACCCAGTACTTC; CDR3 protein: CASRRLAGATGETQYF